Described below is a single TCR beta chain sequence and its context. Its antigen is currently unknown. These data belong to a study of monozygotic twins with inflammatory bowel disease. Findings and caveats of the study: No repertoire similarity difference was seen between concordant and discordant twins; power was possibly limited. IBD patients carried less diverse TCRbeta repertoires (inverse Simpson) than healthy co-twins. No one strong IBD-associated signal or clonotype was supported.

For every sample, eight separate reactions were used to make cDNA. TCRdb re-called the 5' RACE reads; every CDR3 protein appears as one record, without DNA. The table lists 300,000 to 400,000 distinct CDR3 sequences. The TCR sequence derives from a human donor with ulcerative colitis or Crohn's disease, or a healthy co-twin of an affected twin (not recorded which). The sequenced material came from blood.

The CDR3 sequence: CATSDKLAEVNEQFF. This chain uses TRBV24-1 with TRBJ2-1. The CDR3 extends over 15 amino acids. Looked up from germline, CDR1 is KGHDR and CDR2 is SFDVKD.